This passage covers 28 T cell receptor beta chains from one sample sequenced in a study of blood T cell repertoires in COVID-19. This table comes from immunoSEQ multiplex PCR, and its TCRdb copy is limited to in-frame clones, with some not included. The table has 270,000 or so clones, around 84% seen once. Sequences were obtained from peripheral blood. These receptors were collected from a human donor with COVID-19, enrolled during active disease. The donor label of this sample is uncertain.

CDR3 in DNA: TGTGCCAGCAGCTTGCGTAGCAATCAGCCCCAGCATTTT. Its protein is CASSLRSNQPQHF. The rearrangement links TRBV5-8 to TRBJ1-5; unclear D gene. The CDR3 is made up of 13 amino acids. Looked up from germline, CDR1 is SGHTS and CDR2 is YDEGEE. V was pared by 1 base and J by 0 bases, with 2 bases between.

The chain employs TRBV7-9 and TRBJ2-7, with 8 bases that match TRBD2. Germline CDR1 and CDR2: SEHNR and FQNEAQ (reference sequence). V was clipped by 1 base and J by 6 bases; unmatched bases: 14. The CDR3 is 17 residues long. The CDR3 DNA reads TGTGCCAGCAGCTTAGGTCCATCCGCGGGAGGATCTAGCGAGCAGTACTTC. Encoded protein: CASSLGPSAGGSSEQYF.

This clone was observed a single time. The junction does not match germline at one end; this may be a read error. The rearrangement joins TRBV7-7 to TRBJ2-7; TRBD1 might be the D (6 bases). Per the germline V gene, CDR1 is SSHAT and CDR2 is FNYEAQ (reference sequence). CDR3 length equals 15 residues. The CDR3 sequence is CASSPKQGSSYEQYF. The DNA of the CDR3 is TGTGCTAGCAGCCCCAAACAGGGATCCTCCTACGAGCAGTACTTC.

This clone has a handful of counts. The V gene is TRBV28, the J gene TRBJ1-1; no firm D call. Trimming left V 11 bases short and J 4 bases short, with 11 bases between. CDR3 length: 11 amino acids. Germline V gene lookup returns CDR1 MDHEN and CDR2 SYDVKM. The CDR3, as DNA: TGTGCCTTAATATCGCGCACTGAAGCTTTCTTT. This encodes CALISRTEAFF.

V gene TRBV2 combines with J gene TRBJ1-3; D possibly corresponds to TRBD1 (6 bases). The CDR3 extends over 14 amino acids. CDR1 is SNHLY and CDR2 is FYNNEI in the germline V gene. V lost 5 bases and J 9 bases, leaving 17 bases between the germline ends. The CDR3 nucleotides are TGTGCCAGCAGTCTTGACAAGGGGGTTAGCACCATATATTTT. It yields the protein CASSLDKGVSTIYF.

CDR3 sequence: CASTLNTEAFF. The CDR3 nucleotides read TGTGCCAGCACCCTTAACACTGAAGCTTTCTTT. This chain uses TRBV28 with TRBJ1-1; D ambiguous. V was cut by 7 bases and J by 2 bases, with 5 bases left in between. Germline CDR1 and CDR2: MDHEN and SYDVKM. The CDR3 runs 11 residues. The variable domain in full, completed from reference TRBV28 and TRBJ1-1, reads DVKVTQSSRYLVKRTGEKVFLECVQDMDHENMFWYRQDPGLGLRLIYFSYDVKMKEKGDIPEGYSVSREKKERFSLILESASTNQTSMYLCASTLNTEAFFGQGTRLTVV.

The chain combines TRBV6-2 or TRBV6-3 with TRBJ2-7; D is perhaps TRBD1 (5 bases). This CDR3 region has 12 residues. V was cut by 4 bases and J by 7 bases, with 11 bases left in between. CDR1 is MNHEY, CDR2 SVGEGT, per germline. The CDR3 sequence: CASSSGPGEQYF. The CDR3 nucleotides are TGTGCCAGCAGTTCAGGGCCCGGGGAGCAGTACTTC.

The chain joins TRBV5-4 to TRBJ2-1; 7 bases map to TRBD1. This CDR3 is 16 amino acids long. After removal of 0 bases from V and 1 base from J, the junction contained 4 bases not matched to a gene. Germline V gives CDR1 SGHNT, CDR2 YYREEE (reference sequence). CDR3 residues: CASSLGGRGSYNEQFF. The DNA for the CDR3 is TGTGCCAGCAGCTTGGGGGGCAGGGGGTCCTACAATGAGCAGTTCTTC.

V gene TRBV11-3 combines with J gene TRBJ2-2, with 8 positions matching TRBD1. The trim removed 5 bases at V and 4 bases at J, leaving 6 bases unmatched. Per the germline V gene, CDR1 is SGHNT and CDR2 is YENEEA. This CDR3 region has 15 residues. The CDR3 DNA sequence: TGTGCCAGCAGCCCCAGGGGGCATAGCACCGGGGAGCTGTTTTTT. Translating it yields CASSPRGHSTGELFF.

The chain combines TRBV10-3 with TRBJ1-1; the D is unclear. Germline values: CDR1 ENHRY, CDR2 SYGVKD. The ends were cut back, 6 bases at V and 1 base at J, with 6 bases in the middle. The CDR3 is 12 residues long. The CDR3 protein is CAIRRQNTEAFF. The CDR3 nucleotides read TGTGCCATCAGGCGGCAGAACACTGAAGCTTTCTTT.

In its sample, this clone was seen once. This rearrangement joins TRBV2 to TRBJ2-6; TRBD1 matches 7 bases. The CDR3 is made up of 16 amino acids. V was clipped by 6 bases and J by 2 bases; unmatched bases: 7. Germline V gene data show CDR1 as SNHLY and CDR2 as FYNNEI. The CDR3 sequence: CASRGQVLTGANVLTF. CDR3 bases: TGTGCCAGCAGAGGACAGGTACTAACTGGGGCCAACGTCCTGACTTTC.

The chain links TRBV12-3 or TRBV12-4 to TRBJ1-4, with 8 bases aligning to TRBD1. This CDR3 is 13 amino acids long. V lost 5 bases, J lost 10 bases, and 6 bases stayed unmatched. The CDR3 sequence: CASSRTGHGKLFF. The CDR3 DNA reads TGTGCCAGCAGTCGGACAGGGCACGGAAAACTGTTTTTT.

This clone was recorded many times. The CDR3 DNA follows: TGTGCCAGCAGTTTCGGACAGAATAGGGCCCAGCATTTT. This encodes CASSFGQNRAQHF. This chain connects TRBV12-3 or TRBV12-4 to TRBJ1-5; tentatively, D is TRBD1 (6 bases). The V end lost 3 bases, the J end lost 11 bases, and 14 bases lay between the germline ends. The CDR3 length is 13 residues.

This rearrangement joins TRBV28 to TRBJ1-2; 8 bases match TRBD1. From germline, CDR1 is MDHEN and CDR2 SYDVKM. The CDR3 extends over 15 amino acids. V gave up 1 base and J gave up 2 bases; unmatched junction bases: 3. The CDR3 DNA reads TGTGCCAGCAGTTTATCAGGGGGCCCGAACTATGGCTACACCTTC. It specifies CASSLSGGPNYGYTF.

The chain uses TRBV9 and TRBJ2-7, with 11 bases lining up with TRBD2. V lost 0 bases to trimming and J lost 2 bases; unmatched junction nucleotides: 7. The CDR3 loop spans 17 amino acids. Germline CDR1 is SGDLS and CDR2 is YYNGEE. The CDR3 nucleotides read TGTGCCAGCAGCGTAGAGCGGGGGACTAGCGGAACCTACGAGCAGTACTTC. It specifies CASSVERGTSGTYEQYF.

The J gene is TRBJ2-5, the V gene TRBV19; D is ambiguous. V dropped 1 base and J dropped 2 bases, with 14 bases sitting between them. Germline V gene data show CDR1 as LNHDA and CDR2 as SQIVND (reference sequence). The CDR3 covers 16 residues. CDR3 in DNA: TGTGCCAGTAGTATAGGTCTTGGTGGAGCTCAAGAGACCCAGTACTTC. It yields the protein CASSIGLGGAQETQYF. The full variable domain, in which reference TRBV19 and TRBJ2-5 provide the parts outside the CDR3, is DGGITQSPKYLFRKEGQNVTLSCEQNLNHDAMYWYRQDPGQGLRLIYYSQIVNDFQKGDIAEGYSVSREKKESFPLTVTSAQKNPTAFYLCASSIGLGGAQETQYFGPGTRLLVL.

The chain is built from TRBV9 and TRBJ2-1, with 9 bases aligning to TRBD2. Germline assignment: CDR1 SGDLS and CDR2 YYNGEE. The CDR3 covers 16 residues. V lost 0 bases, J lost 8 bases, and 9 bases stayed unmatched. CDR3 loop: CASSVELAGTVDEQFF. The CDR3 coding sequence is TGTGCCAGCAGCGTAGAGCTAGCGGGAACCGTCGATGAGCAGTTCTTC.

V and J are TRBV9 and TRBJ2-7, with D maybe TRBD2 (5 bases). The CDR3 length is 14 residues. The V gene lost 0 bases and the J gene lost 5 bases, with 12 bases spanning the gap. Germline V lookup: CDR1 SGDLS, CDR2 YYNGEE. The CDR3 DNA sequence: TGTGCCAGCAGCGTAGGTGGGAGTCTCAACGAGCAGTACTTC. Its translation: CASSVGGSLNEQYF.

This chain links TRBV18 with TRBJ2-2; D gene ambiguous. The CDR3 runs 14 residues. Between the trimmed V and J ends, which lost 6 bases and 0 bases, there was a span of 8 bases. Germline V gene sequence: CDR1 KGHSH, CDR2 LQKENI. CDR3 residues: CASSEVTNTGELFF. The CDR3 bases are TGTGCCAGCTCCGAGGTGACGAACACCGGGGAGCTGTTTTTT.

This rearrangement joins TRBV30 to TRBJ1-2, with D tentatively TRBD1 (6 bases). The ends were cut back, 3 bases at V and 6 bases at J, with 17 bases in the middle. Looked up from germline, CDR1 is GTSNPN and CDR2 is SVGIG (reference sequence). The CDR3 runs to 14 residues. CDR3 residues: CAWRGARGLDGYTF. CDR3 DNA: TGTGCCTGGAGAGGGGCCAGGGGTTTGGATGGCTACACCTTC.

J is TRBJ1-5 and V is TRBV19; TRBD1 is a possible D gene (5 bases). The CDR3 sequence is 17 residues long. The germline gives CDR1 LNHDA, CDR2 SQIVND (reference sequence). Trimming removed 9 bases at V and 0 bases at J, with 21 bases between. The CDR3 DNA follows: TGTGCCAGCCAATACATTTGGGGGGGTTATAGCAATCAGCCCCAGCATTTT. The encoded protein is CASQYIWGGYSNQPQHF. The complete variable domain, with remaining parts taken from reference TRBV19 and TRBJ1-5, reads DGGITQSPKYLFRKEGQNVTLSCEQNLNHDAMYWYRQDPGQGLRLIYYSQIVNDFQKGDIAEGYSVSREKKESFPLTVTSAQKNPTAFYLCASQYIWGGYSNQPQHFGDGTRLSIL.

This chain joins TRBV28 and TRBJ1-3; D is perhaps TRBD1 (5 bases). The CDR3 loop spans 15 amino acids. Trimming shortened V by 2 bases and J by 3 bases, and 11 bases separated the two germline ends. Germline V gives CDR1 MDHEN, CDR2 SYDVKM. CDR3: CASSLRAGLGNTIYF. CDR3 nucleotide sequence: TGTGCCAGCAGTTTACGGGCGGGGCTTGGAAACACCATATATTTT.

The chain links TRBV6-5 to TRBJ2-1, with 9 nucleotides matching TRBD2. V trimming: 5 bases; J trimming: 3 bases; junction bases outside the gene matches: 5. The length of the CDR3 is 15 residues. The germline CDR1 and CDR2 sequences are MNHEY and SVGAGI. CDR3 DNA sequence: TGTGCCAGCAGTACAAGCGGGAGGTACTACAATGAGCAGTTCTTC. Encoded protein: CASSTSGRYYNEQFF.

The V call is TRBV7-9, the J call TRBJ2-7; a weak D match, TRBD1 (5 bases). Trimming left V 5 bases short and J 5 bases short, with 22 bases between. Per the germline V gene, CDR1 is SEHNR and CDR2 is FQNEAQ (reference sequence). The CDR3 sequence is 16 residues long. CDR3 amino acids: CASSPPLNKGSDEQYF. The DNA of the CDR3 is TGTGCCAGCAGCCCCCCATTAAATAAGGGGTCAGACGAGCAGTACTTC. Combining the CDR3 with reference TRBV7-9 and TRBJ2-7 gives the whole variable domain DTGVSQNPRHKITKRGQNVTFRCDPISEHNRLYWYRQTLGQGPEFLTYFQNEAQLEKSRLLSDRFSAERPKGSFSTLEIQRTEQGDSAMYLCASSPPLNKGSDEQYFGPGTRLTVT.

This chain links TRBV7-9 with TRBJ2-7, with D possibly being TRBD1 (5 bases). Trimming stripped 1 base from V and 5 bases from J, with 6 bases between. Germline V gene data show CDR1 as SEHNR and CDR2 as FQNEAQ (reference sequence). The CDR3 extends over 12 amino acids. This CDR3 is CASSLDRHEQYF. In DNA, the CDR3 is TGTGCCAGCAGCTTAGACAGGCACGAGCAGTACTTC.

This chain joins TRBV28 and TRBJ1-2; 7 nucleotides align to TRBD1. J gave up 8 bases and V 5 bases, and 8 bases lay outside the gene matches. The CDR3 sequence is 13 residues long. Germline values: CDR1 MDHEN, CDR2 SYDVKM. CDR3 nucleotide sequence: TGTGCCAGCAGTGCTACAGGGGCGGAAGGCTACACCTTC. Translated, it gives CASSATGAEGYTF.

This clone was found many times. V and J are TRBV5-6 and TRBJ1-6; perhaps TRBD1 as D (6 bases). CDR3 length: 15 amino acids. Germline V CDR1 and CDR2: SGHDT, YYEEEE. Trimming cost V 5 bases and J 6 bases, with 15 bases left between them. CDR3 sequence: CASSPQGLGNSPLHF. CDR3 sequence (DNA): TGTGCCAGCAGTCCACAGGGTCTGGGTAATTCACCCCTCCACTTT.

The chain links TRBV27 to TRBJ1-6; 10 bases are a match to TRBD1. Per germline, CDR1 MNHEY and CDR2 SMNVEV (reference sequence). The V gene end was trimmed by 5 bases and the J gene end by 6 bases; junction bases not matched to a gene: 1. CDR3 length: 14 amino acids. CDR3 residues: CASSRDRGNSPLHF. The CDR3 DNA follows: TGTGCCAGCAGTCGGGACAGGGGTAATTCACCCCTCCACTTT.